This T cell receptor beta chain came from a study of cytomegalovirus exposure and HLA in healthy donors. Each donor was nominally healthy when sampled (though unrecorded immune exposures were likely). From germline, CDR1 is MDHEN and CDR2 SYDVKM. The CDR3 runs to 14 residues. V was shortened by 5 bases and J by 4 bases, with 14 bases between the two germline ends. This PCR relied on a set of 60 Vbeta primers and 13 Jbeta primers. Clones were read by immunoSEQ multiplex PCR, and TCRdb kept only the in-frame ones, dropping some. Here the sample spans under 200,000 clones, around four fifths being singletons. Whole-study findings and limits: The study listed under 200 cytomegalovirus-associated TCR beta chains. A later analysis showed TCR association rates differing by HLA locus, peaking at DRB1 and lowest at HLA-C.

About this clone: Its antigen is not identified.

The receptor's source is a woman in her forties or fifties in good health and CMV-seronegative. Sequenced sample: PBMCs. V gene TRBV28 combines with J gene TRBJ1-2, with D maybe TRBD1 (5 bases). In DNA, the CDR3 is TGTGCCAGCAGTCCAAGGGGCATAATCTATGGCTACACCTTC. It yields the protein CASSPRGIIYGYTF.